A single T cell receptor (beta chain) is shown here with its context. Its antigen is unknown. Assay used: immunoSEQ multiplex PCR; TCRdb lists only in-frame clones, some missing. The table records 80,000 to 100,000 clones, 75% to 85% of them present only once. The sample is drawn from a study of PD-1 blockade in classical Hodgkin lymphoma. Overall study results and limits: By C4D1, CD4+ diversity increased significantly, especially in complete responders. Newly diagnosed patients had diversity similar to the baseline diversity of complete responders.

Relapse was seen in all patients after autologous stem cell transplantation, and brentuximab vedotin exposure was variable. This sample comprised peripheral blood mononuclear cells (PBMCs), obtained before the second cycle of nivolumab. The receptor was isolated from a human donor with classical Hodgkin lymphoma.

CDR3 DNA sequence: TGTGCCAGCAGCCAGGGAGGGACTAGCGGGGGCTACGAGCAGTACTTC. As protein: CASSQGGTSGGYEQYF. The V call is TRBV7-6, the J call TRBJ2-7; 14 bases are a match to TRBD2. CDR3 size: 16 residues. The ends lost 5 bases at V and 3 bases at J; junction bases unmatched: 6. Looked up from germline, CDR1 is SGHVS and CDR2 is FNYEAQ. The full variable domain, in which reference TRBV7-6 and TRBJ2-7 provide the parts outside the CDR3, is GAGVSQSPRYKVTKRGQDVALRCDPISGHVSLYWYRQALGQGPEFLTYFNYEAQQDKSGLPNDRFSAERPEGSISTLTIQRTEQRDSAMYRCASSQGGTSGGYEQYFGPGTRLTVT.